This T cell receptor beta chain appears in the sequencing data of a study of blood T cell repertoires in COVID-19. Overall study context: Researchers got acute and convalescent COVID-19 samples from the United States, Italy and Spain.

Trimming left V 5 bases short and J 4 bases short, with 15 bases between. The CDR3 loop spans 15 amino acids. Germline CDR1 MDHEN, CDR2 SYDVKM. Data came from immunoSEQ multiplex PCR; TCRdb stores just in-frame clones and leaves some out. The sample shows roughly 100,000 clones, roughly 84% of them seen only once. Note on this clone: At the DNA level, this CDR3 is encoded by other sequences in the same sample as well.

The sample taken for sequencing was peripheral blood. The TCR originated in a human donor in a cohort sampled during active COVID-19. V is TRBV28 and J is TRBJ1-5; a weak D match, TRBD1 (5 bases). The CDR3 spells CASSPNRGGNQPQHF. CDR3 DNA sequence: TGTGCCAGCAGTCCCAACCGGGGGGGGAATCAGCCCCAGCATTTT.